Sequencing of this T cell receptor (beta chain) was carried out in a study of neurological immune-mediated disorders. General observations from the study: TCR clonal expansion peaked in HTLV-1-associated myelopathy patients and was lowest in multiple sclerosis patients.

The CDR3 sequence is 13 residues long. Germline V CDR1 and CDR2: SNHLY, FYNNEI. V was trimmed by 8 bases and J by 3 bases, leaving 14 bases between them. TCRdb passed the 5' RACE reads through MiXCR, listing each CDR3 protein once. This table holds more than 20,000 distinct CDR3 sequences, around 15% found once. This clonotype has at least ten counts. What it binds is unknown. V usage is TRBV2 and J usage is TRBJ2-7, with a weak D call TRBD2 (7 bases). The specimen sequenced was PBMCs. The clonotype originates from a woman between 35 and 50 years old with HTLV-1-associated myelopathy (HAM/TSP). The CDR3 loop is CASSSRGGYEQYF. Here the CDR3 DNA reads TGTGCCAGCTCTTCAAGGGGGGGCTACGAGCAGTACTTC.